Below, 19 T cell receptor beta chains from the same sample are listed, as sequenced in a study of blood T cell repertoires in COVID-19. Some clones are missing from TCRdb's copy, which holds only in-frame ones; the method was immunoSEQ multiplex PCR. The table has roughly 180,000 clones, approximately 88% seen once; the top ten hold about 7%. The sequenced sample consisted of peripheral blood. The receptors were sampled from a woman aged 40 to 50 with COVID-19, enrolled during active disease.

This chain links TRBV5-1 with TRBJ1-5; 7 nucleotides align to TRBD1. The CDR3 totals 13 residues. V shed 0 bases and J 8 bases; nucleotides not matched to a gene: 2. The V gene's germline CDR1 is SGHRS and CDR2 YFSETQ. CDR3 nucleotide sequence: TGCGCCAGCAGCTTGGACAGGGGAAAGCCCCAGCATTTT. It specifies CASSLDRGKPQHF.

This rearrangement joins TRBV20-1 to TRBJ2-7, with 7 bases that match TRBD1. The germline CDR1 and CDR2 sequences are DFQATT and SNEGSKA (reference sequence). V lost 3 bases, J lost 2 bases, and 4 bases stayed unmatched. The CDR3 is made up of 13 amino acids. This CDR3 reads CSASNQGAYEQYF. The CDR3 region has the DNA TGCAGTGCTAGTAATCAGGGGGCCTACGAGCAGTACTTC.

CDR3: CSVRTGPYTGELFF. The CDR3, as DNA: TGCAGCGTCAGGACAGGGCCCTACACCGGGGAGCTGTTTTTT. The V and J genes are TRBV29-1 and TRBJ2-2, with 8 bases fitting TRBD1. The CDR3 sequence is 14 residues long. Trimming removed 6 bases from V and 3 bases from J; junction bases left unmatched: 6. Germline lookup yields CDR1 SQVTM and CDR2 ANQGSEA.

Only a few counts were recorded for this clone. The J gene is TRBJ1-2, the V gene TRBV7-2, with 9 bases fitting TRBD1. With V trimmed by 6 bases and J by 5 bases, 10 bases remained unmatched. The germline CDR1 and CDR2 sequences are SGHTA and FQGNSA. The CDR3 runs 15 residues. For the CDR3, the DNA is TGTGCCAGCAGAAGGGACAGGGCCCTTTCATATGGCTACACCTTC. This sequence encodes CASRRDRALSYGYTF.

This clone was observed a handful of times. The chain couples TRBV2 to TRBJ1-2; D is ambiguous. The CDR3 sequence is 12 residues long. Looked up from germline, CDR1 is SNHLY and CDR2 is FYNNEI. With 9 bases removed from V and 2 bases from J, the gap between germline ends came to 10 bases. The CDR3 here is CASSRVNYGYTF. The DNA for the CDR3 is TGTGCCAGTTCGAGGGTCAACTATGGCTACACCTTC.

This chain uses TRBV3-1 (or the pseudogene TRBV3-2) with TRBJ2-7; 12 nucleotides agree with TRBD2. Germline V gives CDR1 LGHDT, CDR2 YNNKEL (reference sequence). The trim removed 0 bases at V and 6 bases at J, leaving 21 bases unmatched. The length of the CDR3 is 21 residues. The CDR3 is CASSQDGERRMASGRAVEQYF. In DNA, the CDR3 is TGTGCCAGCAGCCAAGATGGTGAACGGCGCATGGCTAGCGGGAGGGCCGTCGAGCAGTACTTC.

V is TRBV12-3 or TRBV12-4 and J is TRBJ1-3, with D unresolved. V was cut by 8 bases and J by 0 bases, with 5 bases left in between. The CDR3 is 12 residues long. The CDR3 DNA sequence: TGTGCCAGCGGCATCTCTGGAAACACCATATATTTT. It encodes CASGISGNTIYF.

This clone occurred a few times. The chain is built from TRBV6-5 and TRBJ2-3; D perhaps matches TRBD1 (5 bases). Germline CDR1 is MNHEY and CDR2 is SVGAGI. The CDR3 is 15 residues long. Trimming took off 10 bases at V and 3 bases at J, with 20 bases between the two ends. The CDR3 loop reads CATTKGTGETDTQYF. The CDR3 bases are TGTGCCACCACAAAGGGCACAGGCGAAACAGATACGCAGTATTTT.

The chain has TRBV9 and TRBJ1-2, with a possible D match to TRBD1 (6 bases). Trimming shortened V by 2 bases and J by 6 bases, and 14 bases separated the two germline ends. Germline V gene lookup returns CDR1 SGDLS and CDR2 YYNGEE. This CDR3 has 14 residues. Here the CDR3 reads CASSVSMAGDGYTF. CDR3 DNA: TGTGCCAGCAGCGTCTCGATGGCAGGGGATGGCTACACCTTC.

The chain links TRBV24-1 to TRBJ2-7; possible D gene TRBD2, 5 bases. Germline assignment: CDR1 KGHDR and CDR2 SFDVKD. V lost 5 bases and J lost 4, with 8 bases in between. The CDR3 runs to 12 residues. CDR3 coding DNA: TGTGCCACCAGTGCCCCGGGGTACGAGCAGTACTTC. Its translation: CATSAPGYEQYF.

The V call is TRBV5-1, the J call TRBJ2-7; perhaps D is TRBD1 or TRBD2 (6 bases each). This CDR3 spans 13 amino acids. Germline lookup yields CDR1 SGHRS and CDR2 YFSETQ. The V gene lost 4 bases and the J gene lost 6 bases, with 14 bases spanning the gap. Here the CDR3 reads CASSMGGAGEQYF. The CDR3 nucleotides are TGCGCCAGCAGCATGGGGGGCGCCGGCGAGCAGTACTTC.

The chain is built from TRBV19 and TRBJ2-7, with D possibly matching TRBD1 (5 bases). Trimming pared 5 bases from V and 3 bases from J, leaving 14 bases between. Germline CDR1 LNHDA, CDR2 SQIVND (reference sequence). This CDR3 comprises 14 residues. This CDR3 is CASSFSGMNYEQYF. CDR3 coding DNA: TGTGCCAGTAGTTTCTCAGGGATGAACTACGAGCAGTACTTC.

This sequence joins TRBV19 and TRBJ2-2, with a tentative D call TRBD2 (7 bases). The germline V gene encodes CDR1 LNHDA and CDR2 SQIVND (reference sequence). Trimming took off 6 bases at V and 0 bases at J, with 14 bases between the two ends. The CDR3 runs 16 residues. CDR3 protein: CASRTGGGANTGELFF. The CDR3 DNA sequence: TGTGCCAGTAGGACAGGCGGGGGCGCGAACACCGGGGAGCTGTTTTTT.

This clone was picked up one time. The chain couples TRBV5-1 to TRBJ1-5; 8 positions agree with TRBD1. CDR1 is SGHRS and CDR2 is YFSETQ in the germline V gene. J was trimmed by 2 bases and V by 3 bases; bases with no gene match: 4. CDR3 size: 15 residues. Here the CDR3 DNA reads TGCGCCAGCAGCTCTACGACAGGGGGCAATCAGCCCCAGCATTTT. Its protein product is CASSSTTGGNQPQHF.

The CDR3 loop is CASSDGRGQYF. As DNA, the CDR3 is TGCGCCAGCAGTGACGGGCGGGGTCAGTACTTC. This chain joins TRBV10-1 and TRBJ2-4, with D perhaps TRBD2 (6 bases). CDR1 WNHNN and CDR2 SYGVQD come from the germline V gene (reference sequence). Trimming cost V 3 bases and J 12 bases, with 9 bases left between them. The CDR3 is 11 amino acids.

The rearrangement joins TRBV10-3 to TRBJ2-5; TRBD2 matches 12 bases. Germline V CDR1 and CDR2: ENHRY, SYGVKD. Unmatched junction bases numbered 5, after V lost 11 bases and J lost 4 bases. The length of the CDR3 is 13 residues. CDR3 nucleotide sequence: TGTGCCTCGACTAGCGGGAGTTTAGAGACCCAGTACTTC. This sequence encodes CASTSGSLETQYF.

This clone has a handful of counts. This rearrangement joins TRBV6-5 to TRBJ1-1; D is unclear. The V end was cut by 8 bases, the J end by 0 bases, with 10 bases between. Germline CDR1 and CDR2: MNHEY and SVGAGI. The CDR3 extends over 13 amino acids. The CDR3 DNA sequence: TGTGCCAGCGGACTGGAAATGAACACTGAAGCTTTCTTT. It yields the protein CASGLEMNTEAFF.

V usage is TRBV29-1 and J usage is TRBJ1-2; the match to TRBD1 covers 8 bases. V lost 6 bases and J lost 3; bases outside the gene matches: 6. Germline CDR1 reads SQVTM; CDR2 reads ANQGSEA. The CDR3 loop spans 13 amino acids. The CDR3 region has the DNA TGCAGCGTCAAGCCAGGGGGCGACTATGGCTACACCTTC. Encoded protein: CSVKPGGDYGYTF.

This sequence joins TRBV28 and TRBJ1-2, with 7 bases aligning to TRBD1. Per germline, CDR1 MDHEN and CDR2 SYDVKM. V dropped 5 bases and J dropped 7; count of bases not matched to a gene: 7. The CDR3 runs to 13 residues. For the CDR3, the DNA is TGTGCCAGCAGTCTCGATCCAGGGGGTGGCTACACCTTC. Protein product: CASSLDPGGGYTF.